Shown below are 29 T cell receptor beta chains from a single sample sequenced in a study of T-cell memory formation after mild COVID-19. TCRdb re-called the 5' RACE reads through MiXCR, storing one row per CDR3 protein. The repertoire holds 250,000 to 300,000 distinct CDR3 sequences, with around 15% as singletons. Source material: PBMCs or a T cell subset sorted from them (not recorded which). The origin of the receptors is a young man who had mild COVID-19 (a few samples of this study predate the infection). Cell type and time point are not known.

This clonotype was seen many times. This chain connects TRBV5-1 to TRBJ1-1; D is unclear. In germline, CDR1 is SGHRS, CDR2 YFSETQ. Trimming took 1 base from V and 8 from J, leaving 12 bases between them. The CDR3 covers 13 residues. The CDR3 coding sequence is TGCGCCAGCAGCTTGCGTCAGCCTAGGGAAGCTTTCTTT. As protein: CASSLRQPREAFF.

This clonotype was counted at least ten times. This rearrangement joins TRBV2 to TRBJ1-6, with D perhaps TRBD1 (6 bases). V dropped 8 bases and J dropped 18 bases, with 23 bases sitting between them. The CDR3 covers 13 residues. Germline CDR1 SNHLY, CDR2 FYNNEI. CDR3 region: CASLGQSLDLYHF. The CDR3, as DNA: TGTGCCAGCCTTGGACAGTCTCTCGACCTGTACCACTTT.

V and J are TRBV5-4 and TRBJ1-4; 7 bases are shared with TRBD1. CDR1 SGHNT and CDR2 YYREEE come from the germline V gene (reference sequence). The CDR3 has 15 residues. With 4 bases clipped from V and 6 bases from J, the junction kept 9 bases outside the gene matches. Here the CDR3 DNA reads TGTGCCAGCAGCGATTCGGGACAGCAAGATGAAAAACTGTTTTTT. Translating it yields CASSDSGQQDEKLFF.

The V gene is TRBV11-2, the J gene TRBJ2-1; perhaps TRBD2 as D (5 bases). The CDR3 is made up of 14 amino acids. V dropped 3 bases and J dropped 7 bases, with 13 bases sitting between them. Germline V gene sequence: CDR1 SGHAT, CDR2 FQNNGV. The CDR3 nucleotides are TGTGCCAGCAGCTTCTCCGAGGGCCTGAATGAGCAGTTCTTC. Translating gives CASSFSEGLNEQFF.

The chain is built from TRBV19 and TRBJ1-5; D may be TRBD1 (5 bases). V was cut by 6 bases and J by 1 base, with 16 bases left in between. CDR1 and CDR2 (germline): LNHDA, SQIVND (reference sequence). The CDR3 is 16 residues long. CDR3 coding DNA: TGTGCCAGTAGGCCCCCCTATGGGGGGAGCAATCAGCCCCAGCATTTT. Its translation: CASRPPYGGSNQPQHF. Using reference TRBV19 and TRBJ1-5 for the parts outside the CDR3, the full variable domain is DGGITQSPKYLFRKEGQNVTLSCEQNLNHDAMYWYRQDPGQGLRLIYYSQIVNDFQKGDIAEGYSVSREKKESFPLTVTSAQKNPTAFYLCASRPPYGGSNQPQHFGDGTRLSIL.

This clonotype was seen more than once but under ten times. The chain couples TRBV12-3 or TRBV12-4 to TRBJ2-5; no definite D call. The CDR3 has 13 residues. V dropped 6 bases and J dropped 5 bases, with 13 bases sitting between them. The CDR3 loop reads CASSWDLGETQYF. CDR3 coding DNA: TGTGCCAGCAGCTGGGATCTCGGGGAGACCCAGTACTTC.

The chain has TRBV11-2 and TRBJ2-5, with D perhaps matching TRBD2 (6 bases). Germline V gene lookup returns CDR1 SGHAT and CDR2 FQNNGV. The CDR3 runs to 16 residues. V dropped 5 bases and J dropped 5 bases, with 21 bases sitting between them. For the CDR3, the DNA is TGTGCCAGCAGCCTACCCTCAGCGGCGGGACGGGAGACCCAGTACTTC. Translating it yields CASSLPSAAGRETQYF.

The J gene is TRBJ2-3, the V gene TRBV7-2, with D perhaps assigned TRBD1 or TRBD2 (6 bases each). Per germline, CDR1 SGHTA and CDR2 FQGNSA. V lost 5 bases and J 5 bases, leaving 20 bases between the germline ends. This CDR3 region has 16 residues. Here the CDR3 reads CASSIQPARGGDTQYF. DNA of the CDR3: TGTGCCAGCAGCATCCAGCCCGCCAGGGGAGGAGATACGCAGTATTTT.

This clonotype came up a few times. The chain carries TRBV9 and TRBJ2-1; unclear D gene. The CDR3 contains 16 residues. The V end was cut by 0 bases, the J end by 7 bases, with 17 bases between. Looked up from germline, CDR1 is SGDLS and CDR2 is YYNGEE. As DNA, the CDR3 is TGTGCCAGCAGCGTAGAGGGTGGCTTCCCGGGTAATGAGCAGTTCTTC. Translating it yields CASSVEGGFPGNEQFF.

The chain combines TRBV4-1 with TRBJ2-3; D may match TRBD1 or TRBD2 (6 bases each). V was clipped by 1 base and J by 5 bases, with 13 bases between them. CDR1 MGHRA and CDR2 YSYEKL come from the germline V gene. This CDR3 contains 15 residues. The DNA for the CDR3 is TGCGCCAGCAGCCAAGGTCGGGGGCGACGAGATACGCAGTATTTT. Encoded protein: CASSQGRGRRDTQYF.

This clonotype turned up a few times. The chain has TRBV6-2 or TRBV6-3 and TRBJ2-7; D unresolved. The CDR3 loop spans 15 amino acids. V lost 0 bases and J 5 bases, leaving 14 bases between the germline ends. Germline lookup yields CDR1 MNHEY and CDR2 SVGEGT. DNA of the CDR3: TGTGCCAGCAGTTACTCCGCAGGCGTGATTAACGAGCAGTACTTC. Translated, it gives CASSYSAGVINEQYF.

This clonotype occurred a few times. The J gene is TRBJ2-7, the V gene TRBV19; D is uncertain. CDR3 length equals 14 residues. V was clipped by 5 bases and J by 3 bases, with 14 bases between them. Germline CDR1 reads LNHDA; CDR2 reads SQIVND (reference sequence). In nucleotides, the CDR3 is TGTGCCAGTAGTGCTCGCCCGGTGCACTACGAGCAGTACTTC. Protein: CASSARPVHYEQYF.

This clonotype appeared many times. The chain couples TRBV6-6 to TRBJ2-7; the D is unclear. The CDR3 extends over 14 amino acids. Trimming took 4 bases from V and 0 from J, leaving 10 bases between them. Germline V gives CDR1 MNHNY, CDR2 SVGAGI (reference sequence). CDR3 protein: CASSFSGSSYEQYV. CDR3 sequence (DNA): TGTGCCAGCAGTTTCAGTGGTAGCTCCTACGAGCAGTACGTC.

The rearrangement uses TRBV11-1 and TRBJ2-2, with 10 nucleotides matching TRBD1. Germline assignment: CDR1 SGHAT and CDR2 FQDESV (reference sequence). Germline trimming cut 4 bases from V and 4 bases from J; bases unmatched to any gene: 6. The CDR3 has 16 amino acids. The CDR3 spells CASSWGGQGTTGELFF. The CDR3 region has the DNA TGTGCCAGCAGCTGGGGGGGACAGGGGACCACCGGGGAGCTGTTTTTT.

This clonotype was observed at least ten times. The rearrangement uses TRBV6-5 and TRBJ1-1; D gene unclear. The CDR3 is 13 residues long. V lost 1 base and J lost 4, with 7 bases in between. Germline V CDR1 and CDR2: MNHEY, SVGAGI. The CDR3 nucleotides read TGTGCCAGCAGTTACTACCCCCGCACTGAAGCTTTCTTT. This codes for CASSYYPRTEAFF.

DNA of the CDR3: TGCAGTGCCCGCCGGGACCCAAGCACAGATACGCAGTATTTT. Its translation: CSARRDPSTDTQYF. The chain combines TRBV20-1 with TRBJ2-3; either TRBD1 or TRBD2 may supply D (5 bases each). The CDR3 length is 14 residues. Germline V gene lookup returns CDR1 DFQATT and CDR2 SNEGSKA (reference sequence). Trimming took 6 bases from V and 0 from J, leaving 13 bases between them.

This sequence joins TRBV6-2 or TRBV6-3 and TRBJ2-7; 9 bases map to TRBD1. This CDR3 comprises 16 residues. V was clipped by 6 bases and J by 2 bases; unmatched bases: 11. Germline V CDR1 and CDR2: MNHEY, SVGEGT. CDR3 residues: CASRNEGQGTAYEQYV. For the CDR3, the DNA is TGTGCCAGCAGGAACGAGGGACAGGGCACCGCCTACGAGCAGTACGTC.

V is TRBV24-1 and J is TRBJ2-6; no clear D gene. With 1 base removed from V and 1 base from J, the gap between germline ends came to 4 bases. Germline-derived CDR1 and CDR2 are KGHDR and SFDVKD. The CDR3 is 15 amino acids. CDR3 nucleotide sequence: TGTGCCACCAGTGATTTCGGGTCTGGGGCCAACGTCCTGACTTTC. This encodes CATSDFGSGANVLTF.

This chain's CDR3 is CASSVSRANEKLFF. For the CDR3, the DNA is TGTGCCAGCAGTGTTTCACGGGCTAATGAAAAACTGTTTTTT. J is TRBJ1-4 and V is TRBV2, with D hard to call. The CDR3 runs 14 residues. Germline CDR1 and CDR2: SNHLY and FYNNEI. V was clipped by 4 bases and J by 3 bases, with 9 bases between them.

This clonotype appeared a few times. DNA of the CDR3: TGTGCCAGCAGCTCACCCCCCAGCAATGAGCAGTTCTTC. Amino acid sequence: CASSSPPSNEQFF. J is TRBJ2-1 and V is TRBV7-9; D call uncertain. The V end was cut by 4 bases, the J end by 6 bases, with 10 bases between. CDR1 is SEHNR, CDR2 FQNEAQ, per germline (reference sequence). This CDR3 is 13 amino acids long.

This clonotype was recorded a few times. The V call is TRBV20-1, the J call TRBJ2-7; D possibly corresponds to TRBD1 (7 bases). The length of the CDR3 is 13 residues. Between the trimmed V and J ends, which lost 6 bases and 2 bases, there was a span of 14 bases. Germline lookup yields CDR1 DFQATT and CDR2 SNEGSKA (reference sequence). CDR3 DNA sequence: TGCAGTGCGGCCCAGGGGGGCCCCTACGAGCAGTACTTC. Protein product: CSAAQGGPYEQYF.

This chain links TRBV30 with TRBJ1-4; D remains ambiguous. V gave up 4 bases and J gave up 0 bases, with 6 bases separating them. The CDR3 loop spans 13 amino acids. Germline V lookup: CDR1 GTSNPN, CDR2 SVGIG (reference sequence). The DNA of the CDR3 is TGTGCCTGGAACAGCGCAACTAATGAAAAACTGTTTTTT. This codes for CAWNSATNEKLFF.

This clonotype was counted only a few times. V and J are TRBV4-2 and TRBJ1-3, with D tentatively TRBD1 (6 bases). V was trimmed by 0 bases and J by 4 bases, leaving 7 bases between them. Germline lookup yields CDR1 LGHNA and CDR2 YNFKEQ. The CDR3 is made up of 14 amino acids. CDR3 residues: CASSQEGHGNTIYF. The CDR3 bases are TGTGCCAGCAGCCAAGAGGGACACGGAAACACCATATATTTT.

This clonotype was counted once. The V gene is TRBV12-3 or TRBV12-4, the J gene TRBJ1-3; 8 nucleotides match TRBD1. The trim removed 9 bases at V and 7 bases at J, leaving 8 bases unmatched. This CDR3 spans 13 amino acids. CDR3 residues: CASMTGEENTIYF. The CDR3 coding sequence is TGTGCCAGTATGACAGGGGAGGAGAACACCATATATTTT.

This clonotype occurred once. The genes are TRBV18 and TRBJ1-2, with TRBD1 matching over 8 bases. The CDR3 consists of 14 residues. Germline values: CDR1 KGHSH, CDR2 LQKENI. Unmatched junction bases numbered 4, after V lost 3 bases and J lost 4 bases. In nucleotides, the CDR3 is TGTGCCAGCTCACCGACACAGGGGGGCTATGGCTACACCTTC. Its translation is CASSPTQGGYGYTF.

CDR3 DNA: TGTGCCAGCAGCCTTACCCACACAGATACGCAGTATTTT. Amino acid sequence: CASSLTHTDTQYF. The chain uses TRBV7-6 and TRBJ2-3; unclear D gene. The length of the CDR3 is 13 residues. Trimming took off 5 bases at V and 2 bases at J, with 8 bases between the two ends. Germline V gives CDR1 SGHVS, CDR2 FNYEAQ.

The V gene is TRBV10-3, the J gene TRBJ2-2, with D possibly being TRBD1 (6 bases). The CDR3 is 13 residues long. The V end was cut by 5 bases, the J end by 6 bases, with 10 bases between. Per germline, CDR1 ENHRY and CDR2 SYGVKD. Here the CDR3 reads CAISPQGPGELFF. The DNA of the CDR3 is TGTGCCATCAGTCCTCAGGGGCCCGGGGAGCTGTTTTTT.

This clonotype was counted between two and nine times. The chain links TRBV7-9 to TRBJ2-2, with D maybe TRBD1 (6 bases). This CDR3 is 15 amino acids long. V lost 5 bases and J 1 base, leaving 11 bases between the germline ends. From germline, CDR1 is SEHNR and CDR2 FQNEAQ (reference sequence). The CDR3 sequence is CASSGRGLNTGELFF. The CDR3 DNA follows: TGTGCCAGCAGCGGCAGGGGCCTGAACACCGGGGAGCTGTTTTTT.

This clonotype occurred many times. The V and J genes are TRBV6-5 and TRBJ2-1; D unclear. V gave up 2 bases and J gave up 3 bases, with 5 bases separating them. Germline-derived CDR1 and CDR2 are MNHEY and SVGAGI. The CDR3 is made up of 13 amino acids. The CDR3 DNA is TGTGCCAGCAGTTACGGTCGCTACAATGAGCAGTTCTTC. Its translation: CASSYGRYNEQFF.